This TCR delta chain stems from a study of γδ T cells in repeated Plasmodium falciparum infection. Study at large: Malian children with intense seasonal malaria exposure were compared with matched Australian children. Timepoints: baseline, immediately before selected infections, and 21 days after every infection.

This clone showed up just a few times. Its antigen is unidentified. With only one base between it and a far larger clone, this is likely a read error. The same CDR3 is also encoded by other DNA sequences in this sample. General study results and limits: Vgamma9/Vdelta2+ repertoires stayed stably polyclonal over time and infection.

Bulk repertoires came from Vgamma9/Vdelta2+ or Vdelta2-negative gammadelta T cells flow-sorted from PBMC. CDR3 length: 20 residues. Germline-derived CDR1 and CDR2 are TSWWSYY and QGS. Sequencing covered both gamma and delta TCR chains per sample. TCRdb reanalyzed the multiplex PCR reads using CATT. The data hold 50,000 or so delta-chain clones, with approximately 1.5% observed a single time. The chain uses TRDV1 and TRDJ1; TRDD3 is a possible D gene (8 bases). This TCR came from a pool of human donors (malaria-infected and uninfected, not separated). Sequencing used gamma-delta T cells from blood. CDR3 nucleotides: TGTGCTCTTGGGGAACCAACGACCTTCCTCCTCTGGGGGACGACCGATAAGCTCATCTTT. Translation gives CALGEPTTFLLWGTTDKLIF.